These T cell receptor beta chains were read from a single sample in a study of OX40 agonist ivuxolimab in advanced cancers. Sequenced by immunoSEQ multiplex PCR; TCRdb stores in-frame clones only, minus some. The sample lists 65,000 to 85,000 clones, around 84% occurring once. Source: CD4+ or CD8+ T cells sorted from blood, taken in a trial of the OX40 agonist ivuxolimab. These receptor sequences come from an adult with an advanced solid tumor such as melanoma, head and neck, liver or kidney cancer. CDR3s include the opening cysteine and the closing phenylalanine or tryptophan. D genes are given only for firm matches. Part of the rows lack a size; the others show once, few, many or a class for expanded clones.

CDR3nt: TGTGCCACCAGCAGAAAAACTGAAAACATTCAGTACTTC
CDR3aa: CATSRKTENIQYF
abundance: .
d_gene: .
v_gene: TRBV15
j_gene: TRBJ2-4

CDR3nt: TGTGCCAGCAGCTCTAGGATGGGGACAGGGGTCACTGAAGCTTTCTTT
CDR3aa: CASSSRMGTGVTEAFF
abundance: .
d_gene: TRBD1
v_gene: TRBV7-9
j_gene: TRBJ1-1

CDR3nt: TGTGCCAGCAGGGAGGGTGTTTTGTTTTTT
CDR3aa: CASREGVLFF
abundance: .
d_gene: .
v_gene: TRBV2
j_gene: TRBJ1-4

CDR3nt: TGTGCCAGCAGCGGGGATCTGAGCGGGGGGGCCAATCATAGGATTAAAGATACGCAGTATTTT
CDR3aa: CASSGDLSGGANHRIKDTQYF
abundance: .
d_gene: TRBD2
v_gene: TRBV9
j_gene: TRBJ2-3

CDR3nt: TGTGCCAGCAGCGCAGGGGGCATGGTTGAAAAACTGTTTTTT
CDR3aa: CASSAGGMVEKLFF
abundance: .
d_gene: TRBD1
v_gene: TRBV5-4
j_gene: TRBJ1-4

CDR3nt: TGTGCCAGCACCGCGACAGGGGGCTGGGGAGAGACCCAGTACTTC
CDR3aa: CASTATGGWGETQYF
abundance: once
d_gene: TRBD1
v_gene: TRBV7-9
j_gene: TRBJ2-5

CDR3nt: TGTGCCACCAGCAGAGATGGGGGCTATGGCTACACCTTC
CDR3aa: CATSRDGGYGYTF
abundance: .
d_gene: .
v_gene: TRBV15
j_gene: TRBJ1-2

CDR3nt: TGTGCCAGCAGCTTCCCCTCGAGTGGGAACAATGAGCAGTTCTTC
CDR3aa: CASSFPSSGNNEQFF
abundance: .
d_gene: .
v_gene: TRBV11-2
j_gene: TRBJ2-1

CDR3nt: TGTGCCAGCAGTCGTGGGTCAGGTCAGCCCCAGCATTTT
CDR3aa: CASSRGSGQPQHF
abundance: .
d_gene: .
v_gene: TRBV6-5
j_gene: TRBJ1-5

CDR3nt: TGTGCCAGCAGCTTAACAGGGAGCGGAGGCAATCAGCCCCAGCATTTT
CDR3aa: CASSLTGSGGNQPQHF
abundance: .
d_gene: .
v_gene: TRBV7-9
j_gene: TRBJ1-5

CDR3nt: TGTGCCAGCACCACCGCGACAGGGAGAAATGAAAAACTGTTTTTT
CDR3aa: CASTTATGRNEKLFF
abundance: .
d_gene: TRBD1
v_gene: TRBV6-1
j_gene: TRBJ1-4

CDR3nt: TGCGCCAGCAGCCAACGACCTGGGACAGGGAGGAGTGGTTTCACAGATACGCAGTATTTT
CDR3aa: CASSQRPGTGRSGFTDTQYF
abundance: .
d_gene: TRBD1
v_gene: TRBV4-3
j_gene: TRBJ2-3

CDR3nt: TGTGCCAGCAGTTACGGTAGCGGGAGTATGTGGCACGAGCAGTACTTC
CDR3aa: CASSYGSGSMWHEQYF
abundance: .
d_gene: TRBD2
v_gene: TRBV6-6
j_gene: TRBJ2-7

CDR3nt: TGTGCCAGCAGCGCGTCAGGGGATTACTATGGCTACACCTTC
CDR3aa: CASSASGDYYGYTF
abundance: .
d_gene: .
v_gene: TRBV5-4
j_gene: TRBJ1-2

CDR3nt: TGTGCCAGCAAAGGCGGTGCCTGGACAGATACGCAGTATTTT
CDR3aa: CASKGGAWTDTQYF
abundance: .
d_gene: .
v_gene: TRBV6-5
j_gene: TRBJ2-3

CDR3nt: TGTGCCAGCTGCCCTTCTAGGGGGAACACTGAAGCTTTCTTT
CDR3aa: CASCPSRGNTEAFF
abundance: few
d_gene: .
v_gene: TRBV19
j_gene: TRBJ1-1

CDR3nt: TGTGCCAGTTTAGAGGCTAACTATGGCTACACCTTC
CDR3aa: CASLEANYGYTF
abundance: .
d_gene: .
v_gene: TRBV19
j_gene: TRBJ1-2